Shown below are 20 T cell receptor beta chains from a single sample sequenced in a study of T cells in tuberculosis (dated by TCRdb to the late 2010s). Libraries were constructed by the immunoSEQ multiplex PCR assay. Drawn from immuneACCESS, this table holds only the in-frame rearrangements with V and J called that TCRdb kept. Clones are partly lost; checked studies trace under half to an unresolved V gene and leave the rest unexplained. In all, the sample holds fewer than 35,000 clones, and roughly 95% of those were seen once. The top ten clonotypes cover 2% to 3% of the sample. The sequenced material came from PBMCs. The receptors derive from a donor aged 10 to 29 with latent tuberculosis or without tuberculosis infection.

The chain has TRBV6-4 and TRBJ2-2, with 10 bases lining up with TRBD2. Germline CDR1 and CDR2: MRHNA and SNTAGT. CDR3 length equals 15 residues. Trimming at V came to 4 bases and at J to 3 bases, leaving 2 bases not matched to a gene. The CDR3 sequence is CASSVLAGDTGELFF. The CDR3, as DNA: TGTGCCAGCAGTGTTCTAGCGGGGGACACCGGGGAGCTGTTTTTT.

The gene calls are TRBV9 and TRBJ1-3, with a tentative D call TRBD1 (5 bases). Germline V gene lookup returns CDR1 SGDLS and CDR2 YYNGEE. Trimming took 3 bases from V and 0 from J, leaving 7 bases between them. There are 14 residues in the CDR3. The CDR3 loop reads CASSEGDSGNTIYF. The CDR3 DNA follows: TGTGCCAGCAGCGAAGGGGACTCTGGAAACACCATATATTTT.

The chain joins TRBV9 to TRBJ2-5; the D is unclear. The CDR3 is made up of 13 amino acids. CDR1 and CDR2 from the germline V gene are SGDLS and YYNGEE. V was clipped by 4 bases and J by 4 bases, with 11 bases between them. The chain's CDR3 is CASSTPGAETQYF. The CDR3 nucleotides are TGTGCCAGCAGCACTCCAGGCGCAGAGACCCAGTACTTC.

V gene TRBV4-1 combines with J gene TRBJ1-2; D ambiguous. This CDR3 has 13 amino acids. Per the germline V gene, CDR1 is MGHRA and CDR2 is YSYEKL. The germline V and J ends were trimmed by 0 bases and 11 bases, with 13 bases remaining between them. The CDR3 spells CASSQEKYGGYTF. DNA for the CDR3: TGCGCCAGCAGCCAAGAAAAGTACGGAGGGTACACCTTC.

J is TRBJ2-1 and V is TRBV4-1; 13 positions agree with TRBD2. Looked up from germline, CDR1 is MGHRA and CDR2 is YSYEKL. CDR3 length equals 15 residues. The V and J ends lost 5 bases and 6 bases, in that order; junction bases with no gene match: 4. This CDR3 is CASSTRLAGGNEQFF. CDR3 bases: TGCGCCAGCAGCACTCGACTAGCGGGAGGCAATGAGCAGTTCTTC.

Turning to this clone: One end of the junction is discordant with germline, which a read error may explain. This chain links TRBV7-2 with TRBJ2-5; D perhaps matches TRBD1 (6 bases). CDR1 and CDR2 (germline): SGHTA, FQGNSA. The CDR3 is 14 amino acids. This CDR3 is CASSIAGQQETQYF. The CDR3 DNA follows: TGTGCCAGCAGCATAGCCGGACAGCAAGAGACCCAGTACTTC.

This clone appeared once. This chain uses TRBV7-6 with TRBJ1-3; TRBD1 agrees at 9 bases. The trim removed 6 bases at V and 2 bases at J, leaving 8 bases unmatched. There are 16 residues in the CDR3. Germline V CDR1 and CDR2: SGHVS, FNYEAQ. The DNA of the CDR3 is TGTGCCAGCAGTCCTGGACAGGGGAAAACTGGAAACACCATATATTTT. It codes for CASSPGQGKTGNTIYF.

The chain recombines TRBV27 with TRBJ1-1; 7 positions match TRBD1. The V and J ends lost 6 bases and 10 bases, in that order; junction bases with no gene match: 14. This CDR3 is built from 14 residues. CDR1 and CDR2 (germline): MNHEY, SMNVEV (reference sequence). In DNA, the CDR3 is TGTGCCAGCAGCTTTACGGGACAGAAAGTTCGAGCTTTCTTT. Its translation is CASSFTGQKVRAFF.

The V gene is TRBV7-6, the J gene TRBJ2-1; maybe TRBD2 (5 bases). Germline V lookup: CDR1 SGHVS, CDR2 FNYEAQ. This CDR3 is 14 amino acids long. The V end lost 0 bases, the J end lost 5 bases, and 8 bases lay between the germline ends. The CDR3 DNA sequence: TGTGCCAGCAGCTTAGCGTCTAGCCACAATGAGCAGTTCTTC. This gives the protein CASSLASSHNEQFF.

This sequence joins TRBV29-1 and TRBJ1-4; D gene unclear. The CDR3 covers 15 residues. Germline V gene data show CDR1 as SQVTM and CDR2 as ANQGSEA. V lost 5 bases and J lost 2, with 15 bases in between. The CDR3 loop is CSVNESVPTNEKLFF. Here the CDR3 DNA reads TGCAGCGTTAATGAGTCGGTCCCGACTAATGAAAAACTGTTTTTT.

The gene calls are TRBV6-6 and TRBJ2-1; 10 nucleotides line up with TRBD1. The CDR3 runs to 15 residues. The V segment lost 5 bases and the J segment 5 bases; nucleotides outside the gene matches: 6. Germline V gene lookup returns CDR1 MNHNY and CDR2 SVGAGI (reference sequence). CDR3 nucleotides: TGTGCCAGCAGTGGGCCAGGACAGGGGGACAATGAGCAGTTCTTC. Translating it yields CASSGPGQGDNEQFF.

V and J are TRBV19 and TRBJ2-1; 9 bases agree with TRBD2. The germline V gene encodes CDR1 LNHDA and CDR2 SQIVND (reference sequence). The CDR3 is 15 amino acids. With V trimmed by 3 bases and J by 3 bases, 3 bases remained unmatched. The CDR3 sequence: CASSITSGLYNEQFF. CDR3 in DNA: TGTGCCAGTAGTATTACTAGCGGGCTCTACAATGAGCAGTTCTTC.

The rearrangement joins TRBV4-3 to TRBJ2-2; no reliable D call. The CDR3 runs 16 residues. Germline values: CDR1 LGHNA, CDR2 YSLEER. Trimming shortened V by 0 bases and J by 5 bases, and 13 bases separated the two germline ends. CDR3 sequence (DNA): TGCGCCAGCAGCCAAGAGATGGTCTTAGAAACCGGGGAGCTGTTTTTT. It specifies CASSQEMVLETGELFF.

The J gene is TRBJ2-7, the V gene TRBV19; 7 nucleotides match TRBD2. CDR1 is LNHDA and CDR2 is SQIVND in the germline V gene (reference sequence). Trimming removed 3 bases from V and 0 bases from J; junction bases left unmatched: 2. The CDR3 covers 14 residues. CDR3 in amino acids: CASSIKRDSYEQYF. CDR3 DNA: TGTGCCAGTAGTATTAAGCGGGACTCCTACGAGCAGTACTTC.

This clone showed up just a few times. The rearrangement joins TRBV4-2 to TRBJ2-7, with 11 bases lining up with TRBD1. Germline CDR1 reads LGHNA; CDR2 reads YNFKEQ. The CDR3 totals 15 residues. The J segment lost 5 bases and the V segment lost 3 bases, leaving 6 bases of the junction unmatched. CDR3 sequence (DNA): TGTGCCAGCAGCCAGACGGGACAGGGGGGGAACGAGCAGTACTTC. Translation gives CASSQTGQGGNEQYF.

CDR3 coding DNA: TGTGCCAGCTCACCAACGACTAGCGGAAGCACAGATACGCAGTATTTT. The encoded protein is CASSPTTSGSTDTQYF. This chain links TRBV18 with TRBJ2-3; 9 bases align to TRBD2. CDR1 KGHSH and CDR2 LQKENI come from the germline V gene. The CDR3 spans 16 residues. Losses at the gene ends were 2 bases for V and 0 bases for J; bases not matched to a gene: 3.

J is TRBJ2-1 and V is TRBV2; 8 nucleotides agree with TRBD2. Germline assignment: CDR1 SNHLY and CDR2 FYNNEI. The V segment lost 7 bases and the J segment 8 bases; nucleotides outside the gene matches: 22. The CDR3 is 18 amino acids. This chain's CDR3 is CASTDVLGGGPMGDEQFF. CDR3 coding DNA: TGTGCCAGCACCGACGTCCTAGGCGGGGGGCCGATGGGGGATGAGCAGTTCTTC.

This clone appeared a single time. The chain has TRBV4-2 and TRBJ1-3; 9 bases line up with TRBD1. The ends lost 1 base at V and 2 bases at J; junction bases unmatched: 3. Germline assignment: CDR1 LGHNA and CDR2 YNFKEQ. The CDR3 is 16 amino acids. Here the CDR3 reads CASSQGRQGAGNTIYF. DNA of the CDR3: TGTGCCAGCAGCCAAGGTCGACAGGGGGCTGGAAACACCATATATTTT.

The chain carries TRBV19 and TRBJ2-3; D is undetermined. V lost 3 bases, J lost 1 base, and 8 bases lay in between. Germline CDR1 reads LNHDA; CDR2 reads SQIVND (reference sequence). There are 14 residues in the CDR3. CDR3 sequence: CASSMISGTDTQYF. The DNA of the CDR3 is TGTGCCAGTAGTATGATCAGCGGCACAGATACGCAGTATTTT.

The CDR3 bases are TGCGCCAGCAGACCGGGGGGACCCCAAGAGACCCAGTACTTC. Protein product: CASRPGGPQETQYF. The J gene is TRBJ2-5, the V gene TRBV5-1, with 7 bases matching TRBD2. CDR3 length: 14 residues. The J segment lost 1 base and the V segment lost 5 bases, leaving 5 bases of the junction unmatched. The germline V gene has CDR1 SGHRS and CDR2 YFSETQ.